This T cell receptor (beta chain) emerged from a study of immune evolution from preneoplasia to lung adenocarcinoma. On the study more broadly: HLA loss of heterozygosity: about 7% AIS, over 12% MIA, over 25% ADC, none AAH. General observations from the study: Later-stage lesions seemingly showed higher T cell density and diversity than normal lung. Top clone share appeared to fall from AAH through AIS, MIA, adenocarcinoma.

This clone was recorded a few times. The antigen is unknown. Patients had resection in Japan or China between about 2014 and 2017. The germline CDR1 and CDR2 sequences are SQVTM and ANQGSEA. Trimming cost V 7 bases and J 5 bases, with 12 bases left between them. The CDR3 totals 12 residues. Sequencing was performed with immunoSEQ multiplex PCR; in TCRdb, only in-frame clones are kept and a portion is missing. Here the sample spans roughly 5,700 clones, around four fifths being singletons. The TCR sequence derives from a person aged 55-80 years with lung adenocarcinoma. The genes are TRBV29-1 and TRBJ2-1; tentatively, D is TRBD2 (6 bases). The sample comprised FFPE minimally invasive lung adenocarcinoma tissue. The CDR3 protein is CSGTGVHNEQFF. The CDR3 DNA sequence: TGCAGCGGGACGGGAGTCCACAATGAGCAGTTCTTC.